The 5 T cell receptor beta chains below come from one sample, sequenced in a study of T cells in Graves' hyperthyroidism and ophthalmopathy. RNA transcripts gave rise to amplified TCR beta CDR3 regions. With the HTBI primer set, the TCR CDR3 went through a first round of RT-PCR. One entry per CDR3 protein results from TCRdb running MiXCR on the multiplex PCR reads. The table has about 320,000 distinct CDR3 sequences, around 17% seen once. The source material was blood. These receptors were taken from a young man with Graves' hyperthyroidism.

This clonotype appeared once. The chain uses TRBV28 and TRBJ1-4, with D unresolved. Trimming shortened V by 5 bases and J by 8 bases, and 15 bases separated the two germline ends. Germline assignment: CDR1 MDHEN and CDR2 SYDVKM. This CDR3 spans 14 amino acids. The CDR3 spells CASSLTGIGEKLFF. The CDR3 nucleotides read TGTGCCAGCAGTCTTACCGGGATTGGAGAAAAACTGTTTTTT.

The table lists this clonotype with many counts. The V call is TRBV11-2, the J call TRBJ2-1, with D possibly matching TRBD1 (6 bases). Germline V gene lookup returns CDR1 SGHAT and CDR2 FQNNGV. The V and J ends lost 6 bases and 1 base respectively, with 16 bases between them. The CDR3 length is 16 residues. CDR3 amino acids: CASRSLQGRSYNEQFF. CDR3 DNA: TGTGCCAGCAGGTCGTTACAGGGTCGGTCCTACAATGAGCAGTTCTTC.

This clonotype was counted a few times. The chain combines TRBV6-2 or TRBV6-3 with TRBJ2-4, with D perhaps assigned TRBD1 or TRBD2 (5 bases each). V was shortened by 3 bases and J by 8 bases, with 14 bases between the two germline ends. The CDR3 loop spans 14 amino acids. CDR1 and CDR2 (germline): MNHEY, SVGEGT. The CDR3 DNA reads TGTGCCAGCAGTTATGGGACGGCGAGGGACATTCAGTACTTC. It yields the protein CASSYGTARDIQYF.

The chain is built from TRBV14 and TRBJ2-1, with D perhaps matching TRBD2 (6 bases). The CDR3 covers 16 residues. Per the germline V gene, CDR1 is SGHDN and CDR2 is FVKESK. V dropped 4 bases and J dropped 6 bases, with 19 bases sitting between them. The CDR3 loop is CASSPDRDLVINEQFF. As DNA, the CDR3 is TGTGCCAGCAGCCCCGATCGGGACTTAGTTATCAATGAGCAGTTCTTC.

This clonotype was counted only a few times. The chain combines TRBV24-1 with TRBJ2-6; D is undetermined. The CDR3 length is 13 residues. V shed 4 bases and J shed 2 bases, with 2 bases lying between them. The germline CDR1 and CDR2 sequences are KGHDR and SFDVKD. The CDR3 DNA reads as TGTGCCACCAGTGACCCTGGGGCCAACGTCCTGACTTTC. Encoded protein: CATSDPGANVLTF.